These 8 T cell receptor beta chains share one sample of origin, sequenced in a study of cytomegalovirus exposure and HLA in healthy donors. The PCR had 60 Vbeta and 13 Jbeta primers. Libraries were prepared by immunoSEQ multiplex PCR; TCRdb keeps only in-frame clonotypes and omits some of them. The table includes 180,000 or so clones, 80% detected once. The sequenced material came from PBMCs. These receptors were taken from a woman between 45 and 65 years old in good health and CMV-seropositive.

This clone occurred once. The V call is TRBV4-2, the J call TRBJ2-1; 8 bases are a match to TRBD2. CDR3 size: 15 residues. Per the germline V gene, CDR1 is LGHNA and CDR2 is YNFKEQ. With V trimmed by 0 bases and J by 3 bases, 1 base remained unmatched. The CDR3 loop is CASSQESGGYNEQFF. DNA for the CDR3: TGTGCCAGCAGCCAAGAGAGCGGGGGCTACAATGAGCAGTTCTTC.

The rearrangement links TRBV9 to TRBJ2-3, with TRBD1 matching 9 bases. Per germline, CDR1 SGDLS and CDR2 YYNGEE. V gave up 2 bases and J gave up 2 bases; unmatched junction bases: 6. The CDR3 extends over 16 amino acids. DNA for the CDR3: TGTGCCAGCAGCGTCTCCGGGACAGGGATCACAGATACGCAGTATTTT. It specifies CASSVSGTGITDTQYF.

V and J are TRBV7-3 and TRBJ2-1, with 7 positions matching TRBD2. Trimming cost V 5 bases and J 6 bases; bases outside gene matches: 7. Looked up from germline, CDR1 is SGHTA and CDR2 is FQGTGA. The CDR3 contains 14 residues. CDR3 sequence reads: CASSPSGLPNEQFF. The CDR3, as DNA: TGTGCCAGCAGCCCTAGCGGACTACCCAATGAGCAGTTCTTC.

The chain is built from TRBV5-4 and TRBJ2-7; D might be TRBD2 (6 bases). The CDR3 has 14 residues. Germline lookup yields CDR1 SGHNT and CDR2 YYREEE (reference sequence). Trimming removed 2 bases from V and 5 bases from J, with 14 bases in between. The CDR3: CASSLSGGLDEQYF. In nucleotides, the CDR3 is TGTGCCAGCAGCTTATCCGGGGGACTCGACGAGCAGTACTTC.

Regarding this clone: The junction departs from the called germline gene at one end, perhaps through a read error. The V call is TRBV7-9, the J call TRBJ2-7; D perhaps matches TRBD2 (6 bases). The germline V gene encodes CDR1 SEHNR and CDR2 FQNEAQ (reference sequence). The CDR3 runs to 11 residues. The CDR3 protein is CSSSSPTSTYF. CDR3 bases: TGTTCCAGCAGCTCCCCGACTAGTACGTACTTC.

The chain uses TRBV27 and TRBJ2-3; tentative D call: TRBD2 (6 bases). Germline-derived CDR1 and CDR2 are MNHEY and SMNVEV (reference sequence). The V end lost 0 bases, the J end lost 7 bases, and 11 bases lay between the germline ends. The CDR3 loop spans 14 amino acids. The CDR3 reads CASSLSTSINTQYF. CDR3 DNA: TGTGCCAGCAGTTTATCGACTAGTATAAATACGCAGTATTTT.

In DNA, the CDR3 is TGCGCCAGCAGTGAGCCGGGGGGAGGGTCCAAGGTCGATACGCAGTATTTT. This codes for CASSEPGGGSKVDTQYF. The gene calls are TRBV10-2 and TRBJ2-3; 7 positions agree with TRBD2. Germline assignment: CDR1 WSHSY and CDR2 SAAADI. V lost 2 bases to trimming and J lost 6 bases; unmatched junction nucleotides: 14. The CDR3 is 17 amino acids.

This chain uses TRBV19 with TRBJ1-1, with 9 nucleotides matching TRBD1. This CDR3 comprises 15 residues. The V and J ends lost 5 bases and 5 bases, in that order; junction bases with no gene match: 9. Germline values: CDR1 LNHDA, CDR2 SQIVND (reference sequence). CDR3 nucleotides: TGTGCCAGTAGTCCTAGGACAGGGGTTGGGACTGAAGCTTTCTTT. It yields the protein CASSPRTGVGTEAFF.